These 29 T cell receptor beta chains came from one sample sequenced in a study of cytomegalovirus exposure and HLA in healthy donors. Primers included in the PCR were 60 Vbeta and 13 Jbeta primers. Produced via immunoSEQ multiplex PCR; TCRdb's table is partial and in-frame only. The data contain about 200,000 clones, about 13% of them singletons. The specimen sequenced was PBMCs. The receptors come from a man aged 50 to 59 in good health and CMV-seropositive.

The chain combines TRBV5-6 with TRBJ1-2; 9 bases agree with TRBD1. This CDR3 has 13 residues. Germline V lookup: CDR1 SGHDT, CDR2 YYEEEE. The V segment lost 2 bases and the J segment 9 bases; nucleotides outside the gene matches: 5. The CDR3 loop is CASSLWDRDRYTF. The CDR3 DNA reads as TGTGCCAGCAGCTTATGGGACAGGGATCGCTACACCTTC.

The chain recombines TRBV5-1 with TRBJ2-2; possible D gene TRBD1, 5 bases. The CDR3 runs to 14 residues. In germline, CDR1 is SGHRS, CDR2 YFSETQ. The V end lost 0 bases, the J end lost 7 bases, and 10 bases lay between the germline ends. CDR3 sequence reads: CASSLGQFGGELFF. The CDR3 DNA follows: TGCGCCAGCAGCTTGGGACAGTTCGGCGGGGAGCTGTTTTTT.

V usage is TRBV19 and J usage is TRBJ1-2; 8 bases are shared with TRBD1. This CDR3 has 15 residues. V lost 3 bases, J lost 5 bases, and 8 bases stayed unmatched. The germline CDR1 and CDR2 sequences are LNHDA and SQIVND (reference sequence). CDR3 coding DNA: TGTGCCAGTAGTATTTCGGGACAGGAGGTATATGGCTACACCTTC. Translating gives CASSISGQEVYGYTF. Full variable domain (outside the CDR3, taken from reference TRBV19 and TRBJ1-2): DGGITQSPKYLFRKEGQNVTLSCEQNLNHDAMYWYRQDPGQGLRLIYYSQIVNDFQKGDIAEGYSVSREKKESFPLTVTSAQKNPTAFYLCASSISGQEVYGYTFGSGTRLTVV.

This clone has more than one count but fewer than ten. CDR3 residues: CASRASGAGSYEQYF. DNA of the CDR3: TGTGCCAGCAGAGCTAGCGGGGCCGGCTCCTACGAGCAGTACTTC. The chain uses TRBV27 and TRBJ2-7; 9 bases map to TRBD2. Germline CDR1 and CDR2: MNHEY and SMNVEV (reference sequence). Trimming removed 6 bases from V and 0 bases from J; junction bases left unmatched: 6. The CDR3 extends over 15 amino acids.

This clone appeared a few times. The chain has TRBV7-9 and TRBJ2-7; D gene unclear. This CDR3 comprises 14 residues. Germline CDR1 is SEHNR and CDR2 is FQNEAQ (reference sequence). V was cut by 1 base and J by 4 bases, with 11 bases left in between. CDR3 nucleotides: TGTGCCAGCAGCTTAGACAGATCCCTGTACGAGCAGTACTTC. Protein product: CASSLDRSLYEQYF.

The CDR3 DNA follows: TGTGCCAGCAGCCTGGGACTAGCGGGGGGCTACTCCTACGAGCAGTACTTC. This encodes CASSLGLAGGYSYEQYF. The chain uses TRBV7-6 and TRBJ2-7, with 15 bases lining up with TRBD2. Trimming took 5 bases from V and 0 from J; bases not matched to a gene: 5. The CDR3 is made up of 17 amino acids. Looked up from germline, CDR1 is SGHVS and CDR2 is FNYEAQ.

The chain employs TRBV5-4 and TRBJ1-1; D gene ambiguous. The V end was cut by 5 bases, the J end by 8 bases, with 16 bases between. Germline V gives CDR1 SGHNT, CDR2 YYREEE (reference sequence). This CDR3 comprises 13 residues. In DNA, the CDR3 is TGTGCCAGCAGAGACCGAGCAGGCTCCGAAGCTTTCTTT. This encodes CASRDRAGSEAFF.

There are a few counts of this clone. The chain carries TRBV6-6 and TRBJ1-1; D call uncertain. Per germline, CDR1 MNHNY and CDR2 SVGAGI (reference sequence). V shed 5 bases and J shed 1 base, with 8 bases lying between them. The CDR3 has 13 residues. This CDR3 is CASSVTGNTEAFF. The CDR3 coding sequence is TGTGCCAGCAGTGTTACGGGGAACACTGAAGCTTTCTTT.

The chain links TRBV7-9 to TRBJ2-5; 8 nucleotides match TRBD2. The V segment lost 1 base and the J segment 5 bases; nucleotides outside the gene matches: 6. The CDR3 loop spans 15 amino acids. CDR1 and CDR2 (germline): SEHNR, FQNEAQ (reference sequence). The CDR3 region has the DNA TGTGCCAGCAGCTTAGAGCGGGGGCGACGGGAGACCCAGTACTTC. Translating gives CASSLERGRRETQYF.

This clone was recorded a few times. The V gene is TRBV4-3, the J gene TRBJ2-7; 10 bases are shared with TRBD2. Germline CDR1 and CDR2: LGHNA and YSLEER. The CDR3 contains 16 residues. J gave up 2 bases and V 3 bases, and 7 bases lay outside the gene matches. CDR3 in DNA: TGCGCCAGCAGCCAGTCCTTAGCGGGGGGCCCCTACGAGCAGTACTTC. As protein: CASSQSLAGGPYEQYF.

The chain joins TRBV19 to TRBJ1-1; a possible D gene is TRBD1 (5 bases). Trimming shortened V by 3 bases and J by 4 bases, and 12 bases separated the two germline ends. This CDR3 is built from 14 residues. Germline CDR1 is LNHDA and CDR2 is SQIVND (reference sequence). CDR3 sequence reads: CASSIGALGTEAFF. The DNA of the CDR3 is TGTGCCAGTAGTATTGGGGCATTGGGCACTGAAGCTTTCTTT.

In nucleotides, the CDR3 is TGTGCCAGCAGTCCCGGGGGGACCCTACCGTACGAGCAGTACGTC. This translates into CASSPGGTLPYEQYV. V is TRBV27 and J is TRBJ2-7; TRBD2 aligns across 7 bases. The CDR3 is 15 residues long. Germline V gene sequence: CDR1 MNHEY, CDR2 SMNVEV (reference sequence). The V segment lost 5 bases and the J segment 4 bases; nucleotides outside the gene matches: 11.

The chain is built from TRBV7-8 and TRBJ1-1, with D unclear. Trimming stripped 3 bases from V and 4 bases from J, with 6 bases between. The CDR3 has 12 amino acids. Germline V lookup: CDR1 SGHVS, CDR2 FQNEAQ. CDR3 protein: CASSFSRTEAFF. CDR3 coding DNA: TGTGCCAGCAGCTTCTCGCGCACTGAAGCTTTCTTT.

The CDR3 DNA reads as TGTGCCAGCAGCTTAGCCGGGACAGGGGACTATGGCTACACCTTC. Protein product: CASSLAGTGDYGYTF. The chain employs TRBV7-3 and TRBJ1-2; 10 bases agree with TRBD1. The CDR3 is 15 amino acids. V was clipped by 2 bases and J by 3 bases; unmatched bases: 3. Germline V gene data show CDR1 as SGHTA and CDR2 as FQGTGA.

A few counts support this clone. V and J are TRBV11-3 and TRBJ1-2, with D perhaps matching TRBD1 (6 bases). The V and J ends lost 3 bases and 2 bases respectively, with 10 bases between them. The germline CDR1 and CDR2 sequences are SGHNT and YENEEA. The CDR3 length is 14 residues. The CDR3 bases are TGTGCCAGCAGCTTTAAAGGGGGAAACTATGGCTACACCTTC. Residues: CASSFKGGNYGYTF.

This clone appeared a few times. This chain joins TRBV28 and TRBJ1-2, with 8 bases fitting TRBD1. V lost 6 bases to trimming and J lost 6 bases; unmatched junction nucleotides: 12. This CDR3 region has 15 residues. Germline lookup yields CDR1 MDHEN and CDR2 SYDVKM. The CDR3 DNA sequence: TGTGCCAGCAGGCCCGGTAGCCAGGGGGCAGATGGCTACACCTTC. Protein sequence: CASRPGSQGADGYTF.

This chain joins TRBV7-8 and TRBJ2-7; weak D call: TRBD1 (6 bases). V was clipped by 4 bases and J by 0 bases, with 16 bases between them. The CDR3 totals 16 residues. The germline CDR1 and CDR2 sequences are SGHVS and FQNEAQ. CDR3 residues: CASSWTRDIYSYEQYF. Written as DNA, the CDR3 is TGTGCCAGCAGCTGGACCCGGGACATCTACTCCTACGAGCAGTACTTC.

The rearrangement links TRBV7-2 to TRBJ1-1, with D possibly matching TRBD1 (6 bases). Trimming cost V 1 base and J 4 bases, with 13 bases left between them. CDR1 is SGHTA and CDR2 is FQGNSA in the germline V gene. This CDR3 region has 15 residues. For the CDR3, the DNA is TGTGCCAGCAGCTTAGAGGGGGGGCTGGTCACTGAAGCTTTCTTT. Translated: CASSLEGGLVTEAFF.

In this sample, this clone turned up a few times. The chain is built from TRBV20-1 and TRBJ2-5, with no clear D. The CDR3 is 10 amino acids. Germline V gene lookup returns CDR1 DFQATT and CDR2 SNEGSKA (reference sequence). V lost 7 bases and J 1 base, leaving 4 bases between the germline ends. The CDR3 reads CSGAQETQYF. CDR3 in DNA: TGCAGTGGGGCCCAAGAGACCCAGTACTTC.

DNA for the CDR3: TGTGCCAGCAGTCTCGACAGGGGGTCCCCACCCCTCCACTTT. Its translation: CASSLDRGSPPLHF. The V and J genes are TRBV11-2 and TRBJ1-6; TRBD1 matches at 9 bases. CDR1 and CDR2 from the germline V gene are SGHAT and FQNNGV. The CDR3 has 14 amino acids. Germline trimming cut 6 bases from V and 11 bases from J; bases unmatched to any gene: 8.

This clone has ten or more counts. The chain employs TRBV13 and TRBJ2-2, with D hard to call. The germline V gene encodes CDR1 PRHDT and CDR2 FYEKMQ (reference sequence). V was shortened by 5 bases and J by 3 bases, with 4 bases between the two germline ends. The CDR3 sequence is 12 residues long. The CDR3 spells CASSTYTGELFF. DNA for the CDR3: TGTGCCAGCAGCACTTACACCGGGGAGCTGTTTTTT.

This chain uses TRBV19 with TRBJ1-2; tentative D call: TRBD1 (5 bases). CDR1 is LNHDA and CDR2 is SQIVND in the germline V gene (reference sequence). V was clipped by 0 bases and J by 3 bases, with 8 bases between them. This CDR3 region has 14 residues. CDR3 DNA sequence: TGTGCCAGTAGTATAGAGGAGGGGCACTATGGCTACACCTTC. Residues: CASSIEEGHYGYTF.

The chain carries TRBV9 and TRBJ2-5, with D perhaps TRBD2 (6 bases). Germline CDR1 SGDLS, CDR2 YYNGEE. This CDR3 is built from 12 residues. Deletions cut 4 bases from V and 7 bases from J, with 11 bases between. DNA of the CDR3: TGTGCCAGCAGCCGGGGGATGGGGACCCAGTACTTC. It yields the protein CASSRGMGTQYF.

The J gene is TRBJ1-2, the V gene TRBV4-3; D ambiguous. V shed 4 bases and J shed 3 bases, with 12 bases lying between them. Germline CDR1 LGHNA, CDR2 YSLEER. The CDR3 is 14 amino acids. CDR3 nucleotide sequence: TGCGCCAGCAGCCGAGATTTAGAGGACTATGGCTACACCTTC. Encoded protein: CASSRDLEDYGYTF.

The CDR3 spells CASSSAIAGGTDTQYF. CDR3 nucleotides: TGCGCCAGCAGCTCTGCGATAGCGGGGGGCACAGATACGCAGTATTTT. The rearrangement joins TRBV5-1 to TRBJ2-3; TRBD2 matches at 9 bases. The CDR3 has 16 amino acids. Germline values: CDR1 SGHRS, CDR2 YFSETQ. The V gene end was trimmed by 3 bases and the J gene end by 1 base; junction bases not matched to a gene: 6.

This clone came up a few times. The V and J genes are TRBV30 and TRBJ1-5, with TRBD1 matching over 7 bases. The J segment lost 2 bases and the V segment lost 1 base, leaving 20 bases of the junction unmatched. The CDR3 sequence is 20 residues long. Germline CDR1 and CDR2: GTSNPN and SVGIG (reference sequence). Written as DNA, the CDR3 is TGTGCCTGGAGTGCGTTCCCCGGGACAGACCCACCCCCGCGCAATCAGCCCCAGCATTTT. This translates into CAWSAFPGTDPPPRNQPQHF.

The CDR3 nucleotides are TGCGCCAGCAGCTTGGAGGGCGGGGGGAGCTACAATGAGCAGTTCTTC. As protein: CASSLEGGGSYNEQFF. J is TRBJ2-1 and V is TRBV5-1; 8 bases fit TRBD2. The germline V gene encodes CDR1 SGHRS and CDR2 YFSETQ. V shed 0 bases, J shed 3 bases, and the junction held 5 bases outside the gene matches. This CDR3 has 16 residues.

The rearrangement uses TRBV7-6 and TRBJ2-7; 7 bases are shared with TRBD1. With V trimmed by 8 bases and J by 2 bases, 9 bases remained unmatched. CDR1 and CDR2 from the germline V gene are SGHVS and FNYEAQ. The CDR3 is made up of 14 amino acids. The CDR3 protein is CASRAGGAPYEQYV. In nucleotides, the CDR3 is TGTGCCAGCCGGGCAGGGGGAGCCCCCTACGAGCAGTACGTC.

The V gene is TRBV7-2, the J gene TRBJ1-4; 9 nucleotides line up with TRBD1. This CDR3 is 14 amino acids long. V was pared by 6 bases and J by 6 bases, with 5 bases of the junction left unmatched. Looked up from germline, CDR1 is SGHTA and CDR2 is FQGNSA. CDR3 residues: CASRGDRADEKLFF. CDR3 coding DNA: TGTGCCAGCAGAGGGGACAGGGCGGATGAAAAACTGTTTTTT.